This T cell receptor (beta chain) is drawn from a study of Graves' ophthalmopathy and Graves' hyperthyroidism. This clonotype was counted many times. Trimming stripped 3 bases from V and 2 bases from J, with 16 bases between. The CDR3 length is 16 residues. Germline V gene lookup returns CDR1 SGHAT and CDR2 FQDESV (reference sequence). Beta-chain TCR CDR3 regions were amplified from RNA transcripts. Second-round multiplex PCR came after a first-round RT-PCR that employed HTBI primers. TCRdb re-called the multiplex PCR reads with MiXCR, one entry per CDR3 protein. The data contain approximately 380,000 distinct CDR3 sequences, over 20% of them singletons.

The receptor was isolated from a woman aged 18-29 years with stable Graves' hyperthyroidism. Sequencing was performed on peripheral blood. The J gene is TRBJ2-5, the V gene TRBV11-1; D ambiguous. CDR3 protein: CASSFSSRAVQETQYF. Written as DNA, the CDR3 is TGTGCCAGCAGCTTCAGCTCTCGTGCGGTTCAAGAGACCCAGTACTTC.